This TCR beta chain was profiled in a study of vaccination effects on CD4 cells after COVID-19. Study as a whole: The study obtained samples from a couple of convalescent patients 16 days and one week before vaccination.

Here immunoSEQ multiplex PCR was the method, and the copy in TCRdb shows in-frame clones only, minus some. The table lists 40,000 to 55,000 clones, around 74% of them singletons. To note about this clone: What it recognizes is unknown.

Following culture for around 9 days, CD4+ T cells were isolated. SARS-CoV-2 infected the person between March and December 2020, as confirmed by PCR. The CDR3 runs 13 residues. Germline values: CDR1 MNHNY, CDR2 SVGAGI (reference sequence). Trimming cost V 6 bases and J 4 bases, with 10 bases left between them. V is TRBV6-6 and J is TRBJ1-5; D not resolved. The clonotype was recovered from a human donor who had a prior SARS-CoV-2 infection. The sample here was CD4+ T cells from PBMCs cultured without peptide, taken before COVID-19 vaccination. As DNA, the CDR3 is TGTGCCAGCAGCAAACCTCTAAATCAGCCCCAGCATTTT. It yields the protein CASSKPLNQPQHF.